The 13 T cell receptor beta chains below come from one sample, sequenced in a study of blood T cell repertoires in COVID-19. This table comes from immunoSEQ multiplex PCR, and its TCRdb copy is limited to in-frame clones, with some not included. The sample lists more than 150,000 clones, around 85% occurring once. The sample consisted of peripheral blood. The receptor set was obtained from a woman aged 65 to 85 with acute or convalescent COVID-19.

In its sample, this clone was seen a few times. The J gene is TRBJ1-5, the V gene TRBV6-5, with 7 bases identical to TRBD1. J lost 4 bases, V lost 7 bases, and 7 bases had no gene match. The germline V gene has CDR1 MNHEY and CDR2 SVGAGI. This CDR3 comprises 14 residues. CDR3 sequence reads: CASKRQGFNQPQHF. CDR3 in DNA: TGTGCCAGCAAACGACAGGGATTTAATCAGCCCCAGCATTTT.

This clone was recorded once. CDR3 coding DNA: TGTGCCAGCAGTGACACCTCCGGGACTAGATTCTACAATGAGCAGTTCTTC. This codes for CASSDTSGTRFYNEQFF. The rearrangement joins TRBV25-1 to TRBJ2-1, with 8 bases fitting TRBD2. The germline V gene encodes CDR1 MGHDK and CDR2 SYGVNS. The junction had 10 bases not matched to a gene; V was cut back by 3 bases and J by 3 bases. This CDR3 contains 17 residues.

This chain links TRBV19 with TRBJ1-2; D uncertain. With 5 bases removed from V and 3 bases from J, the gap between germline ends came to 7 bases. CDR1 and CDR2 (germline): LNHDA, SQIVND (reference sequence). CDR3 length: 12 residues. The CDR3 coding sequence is TGTGCCAGTAGTCCGGGGTACTATGGCTACACCTTC. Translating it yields CASSPGYYGYTF.

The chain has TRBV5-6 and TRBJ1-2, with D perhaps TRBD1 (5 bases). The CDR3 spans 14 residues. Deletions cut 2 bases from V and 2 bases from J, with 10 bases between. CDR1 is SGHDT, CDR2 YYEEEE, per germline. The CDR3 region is CASSFRGSNYGYTF. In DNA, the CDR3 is TGTGCCAGCAGCTTTAGGGGATCGAACTATGGCTACACCTTC.

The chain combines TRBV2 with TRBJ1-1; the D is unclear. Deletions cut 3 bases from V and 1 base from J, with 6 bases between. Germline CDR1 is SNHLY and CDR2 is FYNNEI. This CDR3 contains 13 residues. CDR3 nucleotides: TGTGCCAGCAGTGAGAGGCCGAACACTGAAGCTTTCTTT. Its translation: CASSERPNTEAFF. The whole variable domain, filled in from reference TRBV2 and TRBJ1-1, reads EPEVTQTPSHQVTQMGQEVILRCVPISNHLYFYWYRQILGQKVEFLVSFYNNEISEKSEIFDDQFSVERPDGSNFTLKIRSTKLEDSAMYFCASSERPNTEAFFGQGTRLTVV.

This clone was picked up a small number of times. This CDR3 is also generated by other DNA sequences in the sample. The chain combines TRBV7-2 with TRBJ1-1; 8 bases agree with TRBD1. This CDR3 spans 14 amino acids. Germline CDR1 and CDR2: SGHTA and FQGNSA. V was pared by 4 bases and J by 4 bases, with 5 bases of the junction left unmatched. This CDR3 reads CASSSRQGSTEAFF. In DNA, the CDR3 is TGTGCCAGCAGCTCCCGACAGGGGAGCACTGAAGCTTTCTTT.

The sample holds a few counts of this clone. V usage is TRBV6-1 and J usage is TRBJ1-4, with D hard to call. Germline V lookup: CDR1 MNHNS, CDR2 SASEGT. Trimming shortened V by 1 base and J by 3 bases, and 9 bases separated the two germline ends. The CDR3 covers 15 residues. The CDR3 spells CASSEGGHSNEKLFF. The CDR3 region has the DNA TGTGCCAGCAGTGAAGGCGGTCACTCTAATGAAAAACTGTTTTTT.

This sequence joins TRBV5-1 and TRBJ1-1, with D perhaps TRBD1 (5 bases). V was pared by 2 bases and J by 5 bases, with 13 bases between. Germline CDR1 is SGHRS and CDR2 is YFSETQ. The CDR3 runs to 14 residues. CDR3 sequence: CASSLSGGGTEAFF. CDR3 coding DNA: TGCGCCAGCAGCTTATCCGGGGGTGGGACTGAAGCTTTCTTT.

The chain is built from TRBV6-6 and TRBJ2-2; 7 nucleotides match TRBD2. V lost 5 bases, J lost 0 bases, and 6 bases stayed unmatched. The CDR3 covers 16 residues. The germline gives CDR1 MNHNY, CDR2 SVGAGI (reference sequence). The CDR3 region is CASSQREGSNTGELFF. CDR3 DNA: TGTGCCAGCAGTCAAAGGGAGGGATCGAACACCGGGGAGCTGTTTTTT.

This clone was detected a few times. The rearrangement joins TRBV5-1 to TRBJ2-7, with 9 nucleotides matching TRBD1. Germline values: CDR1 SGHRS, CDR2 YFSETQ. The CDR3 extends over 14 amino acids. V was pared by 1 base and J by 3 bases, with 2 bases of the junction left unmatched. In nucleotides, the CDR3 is TGCGCCAGCAGCTTGAGACAGGGGGGCTACGAGCAGTACTTC. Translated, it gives CASSLRQGGYEQYF.

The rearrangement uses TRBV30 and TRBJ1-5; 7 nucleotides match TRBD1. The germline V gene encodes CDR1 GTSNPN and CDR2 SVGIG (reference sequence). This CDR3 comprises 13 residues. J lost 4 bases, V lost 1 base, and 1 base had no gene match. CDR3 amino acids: CAWSATGNQPQHF. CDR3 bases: TGTGCCTGGAGTGCGACAGGGAATCAGCCCCAGCATTTT.

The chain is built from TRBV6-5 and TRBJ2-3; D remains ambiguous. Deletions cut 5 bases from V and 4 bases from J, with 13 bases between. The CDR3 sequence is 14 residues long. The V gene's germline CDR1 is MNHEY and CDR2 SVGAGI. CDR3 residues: CASSTSSGADTQYF. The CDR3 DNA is TGTGCCAGCAGTACTTCAAGTGGAGCAGATACGCAGTATTTT.

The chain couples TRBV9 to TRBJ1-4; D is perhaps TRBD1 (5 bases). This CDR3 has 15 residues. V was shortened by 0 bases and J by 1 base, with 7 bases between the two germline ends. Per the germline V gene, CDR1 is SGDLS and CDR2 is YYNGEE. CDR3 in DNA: TGTGCCAGCAGCGTAGAAACAGGAACTAATGAAAAACTGTTTTTT. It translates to CASSVETGTNEKLFF.